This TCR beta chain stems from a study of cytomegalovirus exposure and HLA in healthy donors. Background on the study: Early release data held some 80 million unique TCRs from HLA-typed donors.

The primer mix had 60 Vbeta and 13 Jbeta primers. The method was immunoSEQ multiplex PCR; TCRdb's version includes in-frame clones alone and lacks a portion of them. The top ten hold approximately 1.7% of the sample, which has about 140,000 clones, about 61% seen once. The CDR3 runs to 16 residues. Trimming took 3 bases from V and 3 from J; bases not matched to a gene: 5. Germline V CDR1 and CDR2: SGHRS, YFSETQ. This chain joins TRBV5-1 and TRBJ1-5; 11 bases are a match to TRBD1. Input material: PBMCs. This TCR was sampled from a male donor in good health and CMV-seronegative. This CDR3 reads CASSSGQGGLNQPQHF. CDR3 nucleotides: TGCGCCAGCAGCTCGGGACAGGGGGGTCTCAATCAGCCCCAGCATTTT.